This T cell receptor (beta chain) was sequenced during a study of blood T cell repertoires in COVID-19 (dated by TCRdb to 2018 to 2021). Turning to the overall study: Samples from collaborators originated in the United States, Italy and Spain and spanned both the acute and convalescent phases of COVID-19. The prospective study material was composed of cDNA or gDNA derived from T cells, B-cell-depleted T cells, or PBMCs. The dataset comprised deeply sampled blood TCRbeta repertoires from subjects exposed to, actively infected with, or recovered from COVID-19. The repertoires were released in a freely available public database meant as a resource for research on the immune response to SARS-CoV-2. Samples came from the ongoing ImmuneRACE study (first 160 participants) plus 1,254 subjects from 6 global collaborators. The sample metadata nearly always contained a de-identified subject ID, COVID-19 status, age in years and sex. Where available, HLA class I and class II types were taken from metadata supplied by the sample provider and were not determined by assay-based typing. Findings and caveats that apply to the study as a whole: Clinical and demographic metadata were provided uncurated, with the amount varying by source and participant.

The CDR3 starts with the cysteine, ends with the phenylalanine, and has 15 residues. The entry retains the CDR3 DNA only, 45 bases that are in frame from base 1. V is cut back by 4 bases and J by 0 bases, with 3 bases in the junction unmatched. As encoded in the germline V gene, CDR1 is SGHDT while CDR2 is YYEEEE. The immunoSEQ Assay, a bias-controlled multiplex PCR, was used to amplify TCRbeta CDR3 regions from genomic DNA. The published analysis was carried out like this. Within the assay, amplification of reference gene primers was used to estimate how many nucleated cells each sample contained. To quantify the absolute abundance of each unique TCRbeta CDR3 rearrangement, sequence reads were collapsed and filtered. For each sample, productive Simpson clonality was calculated by taking the square root of Simpson's diversity index across productive rearrangements. Drawn from immuneACCESS, this table holds only the in-frame rearrangements with V and J called that TCRdb kept. Clones are partly lost; checked studies trace under half to an unresolved V gene and leave the rest unexplained. The V and J calls and clone size come from that table; D and trimming were worked out from the DNA. Recorded for this sample are under 250,000 clones; over 75% of them occurred a single time. Approximately 8% of the sample goes to the ten largest clones.

Regarding this clone: No antigen is known for it. Per-nucleotide qualities are absent, and no much larger clonotype sits a single base away.

The collaborating institutions used their own protocols to collect whole blood in K2EDTA tubes. Collaborator samples were shipped for TCRbeta analysis as frozen whole blood, isolated PBMCs, or DNA extracted from either sample type. This sequence originates from a woman older than 75 with acute or convalescent COVID-19. The sample comprised peripheral blood. The rearranged chain carries TRBV5-6 and TRBJ2-7; TRBD2 agrees with 11 junctional bases. At the DNA level, the sequence is TGTGCCAGCAGCCTGGGACTAGCGGACTCCTACGAGCAGTACTTC. Its translation is CASSLGLADSYEQYF.